This T cell receptor beta chain is drawn from a study of cytomegalovirus exposure and HLA in healthy donors. Findings and caveats of the study: Through in vitro validation, three CMV-associated chains were shown to be specific for CMV antigens. Of the V segments, some could not be distinguished, including TRBV6-2 and TRBV6-3, and were excluded.

Amplification used 60 Vbeta primers and 13 Jbeta primers. Only in-frame clones appear in the TCRdb table, and some are missing; sequencing was by immunoSEQ multiplex PCR. The sample consists of around 30,000 clones, 60% to 80% of them appearing once. With respect to this clone: The antigen remains unidentified.

CDR3 length: 14 amino acids. The V gene lost 0 bases and the J gene lost 9 bases, with 13 bases spanning the gap. Germline CDR1 reads SGHDT; CDR2 reads YYEEEE. The receptor was derived from a male donor in good health and CMV-seropositive. The rearrangement uses TRBV5-6 and TRBJ2-1; no definite D call. Sequencing input: PBMCs. For the CDR3, the DNA is TGTGCCAGCAGCTTGGCAATGCGCAGCGCTGAGCAGTTCTTC. Protein: CASSLAMRSAEQFF.